Listed below are T cell receptor beta chains from one sample, sequenced in a study of cytomegalovirus exposure and HLA in healthy donors. Generated by immunoSEQ multiplex PCR, the TCRdb table keeps only in-frame clones and is missing some. The table shows about 200,000 clones, with about 82% occurring only once. The material sequenced was PBMCs. These receptors were obtained from a man between 25 and 39 years old in good health and CMV-seronegative. Both conserved end residues are part of each CDR3. The D gene is left open where the match is weak. The size entry is marked missing in some rows and otherwise reads once, few, many or a size class.

abundance,v_gene,j_gene,d_gene,CDR3aa,CDR3nt
-,TRBV5-4,TRBJ2-1,-,CASSLGGVSYNEQFF,TGTGCCAGCAGCTTGGGCGGGGTCTCCTACAATGAGCAGTTCTTC
-,TRBV6-1,TRBJ2-7,-,CASTTSPGNQYF,TGTGCCAGCACCACGAGCCCGGGAAACCAGTACTTC
-,TRBV9,TRBJ2-5,TRBD2,CASSVSGLAVQETQYF,TGTGCCAGCAGCGTATCGGGACTAGCGGTCCAAGAGACCCAGTACTTC
-,TRBV6-5,TRBJ2-7,-,CASSPGAYEQYF,TGTGCCAGCAGTCCCGGGGCCTACGAGCAGTACTTC
-,TRBV7-2,TRBJ2-5,-,CASSETPPGTLQETQYF,TGTGCCAGCAGCGAGACCCCCCCGGGGACACTCCAAGAGACCCAGTACTTC
-,TRBV6-5,TRBJ1-6,-,CASSSTVLYNSPLHF,TGTGCCAGCAGCTCAACAGTCCTCTATAATTCACCCCTCCACTTT
once,TRBV4-2,TRBJ2-1,TRBD1,CASSQDWARGLYNEQFF,TGTGCCAGCAGCCAAGATTGGGCCAGGGGGCTCTACAATGAGCAGTTCTTC
-,TRBV2,TRBJ1-1,-,CASSRLGGPNTEAFF,TGTGCCAGCAGCCGCCTGGGGGGGCCAAACACTGAAGCTTTCTTT
-,TRBV2,TRBJ2-7,-,CASSGEVISYEQYF,TGTGCCAGCAGTGGCGAGGTTATCTCCTACGAGCAGTACTTC
-,TRBV6-5,TRBJ2-1,TRBD2,CASSYPSGTTNEQFF,TGTGCCAGCAGTTACCCCTCCGGGACTACCAATGAGCAGTTCTTC
-,TRBV10-2,TRBJ1-2,-,CASSETGQNYGYTF,TGCGCCAGCAGTGAGACGGGTCAAAACTATGGCTACACCTTC
few,TRBV7-2,TRBJ1-5,-,CASSLEVRGVEAQHF,TGTGCCAGCAGCTTAGAGGTGCGGGGGGTGGAGGCCCAGCATTTT
-,TRBV5-4,TRBJ2-6,-,CASRPTGDSSGANVLTF,TGTGCCAGCAGACCTACAGGGGACTCCTCTGGGGCCAACGTCCTGACTTTC
-,TRBV6-1,TRBJ2-7,TRBD1,CASSESGRTGGTYEQYF,TGTGCCAGCAGTGAAAGCGGTAGGACAGGGGGTACGTACGAGCAGTACTTC
few,TRBV28,TRBJ1-1,-,CASSLQANTEAFF,TGTGCCAGCAGTTTACAGGCTAACACTGAAGCTTTCTTT
-,TRBV10-3,TRBJ2-6,-,CAISEGVNAGASVLTF,TGTGCCATCAGTGAGGGCGTCAATGCTGGGGCCAGCGTCCTGACTTTC
once,TRBV28,TRBJ2-3,TRBD1,CASSLGTGQYF,TGTGCCAGCAGTTTGGGGACAGGGCAGTATTTT
-,TRBV9,TRBJ1-1,TRBD1,CASSRGQGPMNTEAFF,TGTGCCAGCAGCCGAGGACAGGGACCTATGAACACTGAAGCTTTCTTT
-,TRBV9,TRBJ2-5,TRBD2,CASSVAGGGGETQYF,TGTGCCAGCAGCGTAGCTGGCGGGGGAGGAGAGACCCAGTACTTC
-,TRBV28,TRBJ1-5,-,CASDHWANRVIQPQHF,TGTGCCAGCGACCATTGGGCTAACAGGGTAATTCAGCCCCAGCATTTT
-,TRBV9,TRBJ1-4,TRBD1,CASSVGLQGVEKLFF,TGTGCCAGCAGCGTAGGTTTACAGGGGGTGGAAAAACTGTTTTTT
-,TRBV15,TRBJ2-1,TRBD1,CATSRDWTGEGHEQFF,TGTGCCACCAGCAGAGATTGGACAGGGGAAGGTCATGAGCAGTTCTTC
-,TRBV4-3,TRBJ1-4,-,CASSQEHTAGGNEKLFF,TGCGCCAGCAGCCAAGAACACACAGCGGGGGGTAATGAAAAACTGTTTTTT
-,TRBV9,TRBJ2-1,TRBD2,CASSPTSGGYRDEQFF,TGTGCCAGCAGCCCAACTAGCGGGGGCTATAGGGATGAGCAGTTCTTC
once,TRBV5-4,TRBJ2-7,-,CASSLEAAPSYEQYF,TGTGCCAGCAGCTTGGAGGCGGCACCCTCCTACGAGCAGTACTTC
-,TRBV7-2,TRBJ2-1,TRBD2,CASRVTSGGGLSYNEQFF,TGTGCCAGCAGGGTGACTAGCGGGGGGGGCCTCTCCTACAATGAGCAGTTCTTC
-,TRBV29-1,TRBJ2-7,TRBD1,CSVSGQRTYEQYF,TGCAGCGTATCGGGACAGCGAACCTACGAGCAGTACTTC
-,TRBV4-1,TRBJ2-3,-,CASSQAGSTQYF,TGCGCCAGCAGCCAAGCGGGGAGTACGCAGTATTTT
-,TRBV6-5,TRBJ1-3,TRBD1,CASTGEQGTIYF,TGTGCCAGTACAGGGGAGCAGGGCACCATATATTTT
-,TRBV13,TRBJ1-4,TRBD1,CASSPWGQGDPTNEKLFF,TGTGCCAGCAGCCCGTGGGGGCAGGGGGATCCAACTAATGAAAAACTGTTTTTT